This TCR beta chain comes out of a study of identical twins (TCRdb year 2016). Looking at the study overall: The study deep-sequenced TCR alpha and beta repertoires from monozygotic twins, unrelated adults of various ages and cord blood to test whether fetal clonotypes persist. To rule out contamination, the twin experiments were replicated at different times with different library preparation protocols. What the work shows at the level of the full study, not this receptor alone: In monozygotic twins, out-of-frame TCR alpha sharing was systematically underestimated by recombination models, although the models agreed with sharing between unrelated individuals. Because the same donors could not be followed over many years, the conclusions relied on cross-sectional statistical analysis. Zero-insertion analyses could be partly confounded by invariant T cells such as MAIT and iNKT, though diverse VJ usage argued against such confounding for most clonotypes. A weaker excess of twin sharing was found in beta out-of-frame sequences because the signal-to-noise ratio was lowered by fewer shared sequences. Fewer insertions were carried by abundant cord blood beta clonotypes, a similar but weaker trend appeared in young adult naive repertoires, and no such trend appeared in memory repertoires. Compared with coincidental sharing between unrelated individuals, an excess of low generation-probability sequences was observed among out-of-frame TCR alpha sequences shared between twins.

Only healthy Caucasian donors were included. The twin cohort consisted of three pairs of female monozygotic twins, all aged about 18 to 29 years. Peripheral blood mononuclear cells were used as the source from which RNA for TCR libraries was isolated. Only a few counts were recorded for this clonotype. There is no known antigen for this receptor. No base quality information exists; no much larger clone differs at one position. Library generation was performed with 5' RACE. The sequencer was an Illumina HiSeq 2000. A universal primer binding site was added through template switching, and the final cDNA carried a unique molecular identifier so that TCR cDNA molecules could be counted accurately. First-strand cDNA for TCR alpha and beta chains was synthesized from specific primers in the conserved constant-segment region. Each cDNA library was double barcoded, with a SMART-Mk sample barcode plus Illumina barcodes, to control for contamination. TruSeq adapter sequences, together with Illumina sample barcodes, were added in two successive PCR steps. Sequencing of the TCR alpha and beta cDNA libraries was done on the Illumina HiSeq platform using custom primers. Per the original workflow: MiGEC processed the raw reads to extract unique molecular identifiers, while MiXCR was used to determine the CDR3 positions. For each individual, recombination models were inferred using an EM algorithm with the repgenHMM and IGoR tools. The tcR package in R was used for shared clonotype analysis, with sharing normalized by the product of cloneset sizes. Out-of-frame nonproductive sequences were analyzed to study raw recombination free of thymic and clonal selection effects. In-frame beta chains were kept once TCRdb had trimmed the public reads at Q25 with fastp and called clones with MiXCR. Every entry covers one CDR3 protein and lists the most common genes and DNA from its rows. The V and J calls follow TCRdb's processing rather than the paper's. Recorded for this sample are approximately 700,000 distinct CDR3 sequences; approximately 18% of them occurred a single time. Around 12% of the sample is in the top ten clones.

Via the germline V gene (reference sequence), CDR1 is DFQATT and CDR2 SNEGSKA. Trimming leaves V shorter by 3 bases and J shorter by 4 bases, with the junction holding 8 bases beyond the gene matches. Counted from cysteine to phenylalanine, this CDR3 has 15 amino acids. CDR3 DNA is the only sequence kept; it has 45 bases, read in frame from the first base. This sample also appeared in a second study, on T cells expressing NK-cell markers. Per the second study: Under ten donors provided sorted CD3+CD56+NKG2C+, CD3+CD56+NKG2C- and CD3+CD56-NKG2C+ T-cell subsets, whose TCR beta-chain repertoires were profiled. Of the eight sequenced donors, seven were found to be HCMV-seropositive and one was found to be HCMV-seronegative. To restrict sorting to alphabetaTCR-expressing T cells, an anti-gammadeltaTCR antibody was added in several experiments. For over five donors, the dominant CD3+CD56+NKG2C+ clonotypes were among the top 10 CD8+ clonotypes and accounted for roughly 1.0-7.5% of CD8+ T cells. Those dominant clonotypes were again the most abundant among CD3+CD56-NKG2C+ cells in a few donors, at about 28.3-65%. Whether the expanded NKG2C-expressing T cell clones were specific for HCMV antigens was left unclear. The eight sequenced donors were randomly selected healthy volunteers, three men and five women. HCMV serostatus was determined by detecting HCMV-specific IgG in serum with a commercial ELISA kit. For five or six donors, unsorted PBMC were also used to sequence bulk peripheral blood T-cell repertoires. MIGEC was used to demultiplex reads and group reads by UMI, and MiTCR was used to assemble and quantify clonotypes. To remove erroneous sequences, TCR cDNA sequences were retained only when supported by two or more reads. The tcR package was used for downstream repertoire analysis, and clonotypes were matched across fractions by CDR3 nucleotide sequence plus V segment. VDJmatch was used to annotate antigen specificity against VDJdb, with one amino acid substitution in CDR3 allowed.

Sample: PBMCs. This clonotype was obtained from a woman younger than 30 in good health. The chain joins TRBV20-1 to TRBJ2-2; 7 central bases correspond to TRBD1. In nucleotide form, the sequence is TGCAGTGCTAGGGATACAGGGGTCGTCACCGGGGAGCTGTTTTTT. Translated, this is CSARDTGVVTGELFF.